This TCR beta chain was observed in a study of cytomegalovirus exposure and HLA in healthy donors. Germline assignment: CDR1 MNHEY and CDR2 SMNVEV (reference sequence). The V segment lost 3 bases and the J segment 4 bases; nucleotides outside the gene matches: 5. The CDR3 is made up of 14 amino acids. The PCR ran on 60 Vbeta and 13 Jbeta primers. Sequencing was performed with immunoSEQ multiplex PCR; in TCRdb, only in-frame clones are kept and a portion is missing. Its table lists around 37,000 clones. The clonotype was recovered from a human donor in good health. This chain uses TRBV27 with TRBJ1-1; 7 bases line up with TRBD1. The sequenced material came from PBMCs. The CDR3 here is CASSLTGWVTEAFF. The CDR3 DNA reads TGTGCCAGCAGTTTGACAGGGTGGGTCACTGAAGCTTTCTTT.